The TCR beta chain under discussion was sequenced for a study of cytomegalovirus exposure and HLA in healthy donors (dated by TCRdb to about 2017). General notes on the study: According to an earlier analysis of several hundred of the donors, about 179 million T cells yielded 90 million to 140 million unique TCR beta sequences and less than 300 Gb of sequence data. Roughly 300 gigabases of sequencing data and roughly 90 million unique TCR sequences were included in an early release covering roughly 600 HLA-typed donors. The genetic ancestry cluster associated with self-reported Caucasian donors included about 84% of the 398 genotyped donors. The study aimed to test whether signatures of past pathogen exposure could be identified by cataloging public T cell receptors. The study used immunosequencing to profile the T cell repertoires of 666 subjects and linked those repertoires to cytomegalovirus serostatus. In addition to the first cohort of 666 subjects, a separate validation cohort of 120 different subjects was used. To predict cytomegalovirus infection status, the study combined high-throughput TCR immunosequencing, statistical association of individual TCRs with disease status, and machine learning. In a later analysis, previously published TCR beta repertoires from 670 or so donors were re-analyzed and high-resolution HLA genotyping was added so that TCR occurrence patterns could be studied. Rather than drawing on any new phenotypic data, the later analysis identified candidate immune exposures from TCR beta sequences and the way those sequences occurred across donors. An earlier analysis of 587 of the donors used high-throughput TCR beta sequencing to judge whether each TCR beta V gene segment behaved as functional or pseudogenic. Donor age, sex, ethnicity and CMV serostatus were compiled together with the repertoire data. Genome-wide SNP genotypes for about 65% of the 666 donors were used in a later genetic analysis, which treated that subset as a discovery cohort. All discovery cohort repertoires had been generated on a single sequencing platform. HLA typing included class I and class II loci at four-digit resolution. Typing coverage varied by locus: roughly 629-640 donors for A, B, C, DRB1 and DQB1; roughly 560 for DQA1; about 570 for DPA1; roughly 450 for DPB1. Roughly five DR-DQ haplotypes were handled as single units for association and clustering because linkage in the cohort was strong. Among about 400 genotyped donors of the cohort, an average of around 250,000 unique TCR beta nucleotide sequences was sequenced per donor, of which 15% to 20% were non-productive. What the work shows at the level of the full study, not this receptor alone: A later analysis found that TCR association rates varied across HLA loci, with DRB1 alleles showing the most associated TCRs and HLA-C alleles the fewest. According to a later analysis, parvovirus B19, influenza, CMV and Epstein-Barr virus appeared linked to several top co-occurrence clusters. According to the authors, the approach could potentially be generalized to other disease states and immunological phenotypes. The earlier analysis of approximately 560 of the donors excluded some 15 rarely observed V segments, including chromosome 9 orphons, because counts were too low. Because HLA typing was missing for some donors at each locus, association tests included only the typed subset. In the study, approximately 160 TCR beta chains were listed as associated with cytomegalovirus. In this cohort, only TCR beta chains were sequenced, and detectable features were limited by the absence of alpha or paired-chain data. Cytomegalovirus status was reported to be diagnosed by the classifier with high specificity and sensitivity in both the original and validation cohorts. Specific HLA alleles were associated with 18,000 or so TCR beta sequences at a false discovery rate of 0.05 in a later analysis. A group of highly shared sequence variants was considered likely to be a technical artifact of the sequencing pipeline. In a later analysis, HLA-associated TCR beta chains were found to be more clonally expanded and to have lower generation probabilities than equally common non-associated chains. In a later analysis, most CMV-associated TCR beta chains were found to appear HLA-restricted, with HLA associations seemingly driven largely by CMV exposure. A few of the identified cytomegalovirus-associated TCR beta chains were confirmed in vitro to be specific for cytomegalovirus antigens. An association between a missense DCLRE1C variant and V-gene and J-gene trimming of TCR beta chains was found in a later genetic analysis and replicated in an independent cohort. A further reported finding was that TCR beta sequences accurately predicted the HLA-A and HLA-B alleles for most subjects in the first cohort. A later genetic analysis reported fewer N-insertions in productive TCRs among donors in an Asian-associated ancestry cluster than the roughly 640-donor mean. Because the 87-base-pair reads could not distinguish some IMGT-functional V segments, including TRBV6-2 and TRBV6-3, those segments were excluded. Across donors, most TCR sequences were observed very rarely, whereas some public TCRs were present in many individuals. When HLA alleles, especially DR and DQ, strongly co-occurred, attributing TCR associations to individual alleles was difficult. An earlier analysis of some 560 of the donors showed that most TCR beta V segments appeared in productive rearrangements either about 90% or about 30% of the time, which broadly matched IMGT annotations. The presence/absence analyses assumed that sequencing depth was roughly uniform across donors, and that assumption may not be true. Linkage disequilibrium might explain the correlated functional status among segregating V segments, but an unknown experimental factor could not be excluded. For the cohort, immune exposure information was limited to CMV serostatus.

Looking up the germline V gene yields CDR1 SNHLY and CDR2 FYNNEI. The V and J ends are trimmed by 6 bases and 7 bases, leaving 21 bases between them. Measured from the cysteine to the phenylalanine, the CDR3 is 16 residues long. The entry retains the CDR3 DNA only, 48 bases that are in frame from base 1. Libraries were constructed by the immunoSEQ multiplex PCR assay. The multiplex PCR relied on a mix of 60 forward primers for TCR Vbeta segments and 13 reverse primers for TCR Jbeta segments. The CDR3 region of rearranged TCR beta genes was amplified from genomic DNA by a multiplex PCR assay. The amplified TCR beta libraries were sequenced on the Illumina HiSeq System as 87-base-pair reads. As for how the authors treated the data: A later analysis tallied tens of millions of unique TCR beta chains across the 666 repertoires, and approximately 11 million of those chains were shared by two or more donors. A nearest-neighbor algorithm error-corrected the raw reads and collapsed the reads into unique sequences, merging closely related sequences to remove PCR and sequencing errors. To assign V, D and J gene segments, CDR3 sequences were aligned to IMGT reference sequences. For a sequence to be retained, a match of at least six nucleotides to both a V gene segment and a J gene segment was required. A rearrangement counted as productive if the CDR3 had no stop codons and remained in frame with V and J, and every other rearrangement counted as non-productive. Following IMGT convention, CDR3 was defined as the stretch from the second conserved V-encoded cysteine up to the conserved J-encoded phenylalanine. Sequences without an unambiguous match to a single V gene segment were excluded from the earlier analysis of approximately 600 of the donors. In an earlier analysis of several hundred of the donors, V segments were called functional above 56.7% productive rearrangements and were called segregating when the between-donor standard deviation exceeded 5%. A statistical classification framework was built to diagnose cytomegalovirus status from the catalog of TCR beta chain sequences. A later analysis assigned V and J genes by comparing TCR nucleotide sequences with IMGT/GENE-DB human TR gene sequences. Using the TCRdist pipeline, a later analysis assigned CDR3 sequences along with most-parsimonious VDJ recombination scenarios. In a later analysis, each TCR beta chain was defined by its CDR3 amino acid sequence together with its V-gene family, and reads lacking a unique V-gene family were excluded. A later analysis removed nearly 600 highly shared, low-generation-probability nucleotide sequences to deal with suspected cross-contamination and a sequencing artifact. For each public chain, a later analysis derived a clonal expansion index from normalized ranks of inferred template counts within each repertoire. In a later analysis, generation probabilities were computed with a VDJ recombination model fitted to out-of-frame rearrangements, and the resulting probabilities were checked against IGoR. A later analysis scored TCR-TCR, TCR-HLA and TCR-CMV co-occurrence with hypergeometric tests, applying a repertoire-size bias correction to TCR pairs. A later analysis estimated false discovery rates by permuting HLA or CMV assignments 20 times. A later analysis grouped co-occurring TCRs with DBSCAN, adding TCRdist sequence similarity when clustering within HLA-allele-positive subsets. Co-occurrence clustering excluded repertoires with fewer than 30,000 or more than 120,000 public chains, plus five with anomalous nucleotide sharing. TCRdb obtained this table from immuneACCESS and retained in-frame rearrangements with V and J assigned. These tables miss some clones; where compared with another copy, unresolved V genes account for less than half of the shortfall, and the remainder is unexplained. V and J calls and clone size follow that table, whereas D and trimming were derived from the DNA. For this sample there are about 190,000 clones; 85% to 90% appear just once. The top ten hold 1.3% of the sample.

Of note for this clone: The target of this receptor is not known. No much larger clonotype is one base removed from it; base qualities were not supplied.

The cohort was made up of approximately 700 healthy bone marrow donors. All cohort members were sampled while nominally healthy, although unrecorded immune exposures were likely present. The donor was CMV seronegative and was included in the group of about 400 seronegative cohort members. Every donor gave a peripheral blood sample, and the peripheral blood mononuclear cells from that sample were used for TCR beta sequencing. Genomic DNA was extracted from the blood cell samples with the Qiagen DNeasy Blood Extraction Kit. The clonotype was recovered from a man in his thirties or forties in good health and CMV-seronegative. This sequence uses TRBV2 and TRBJ1-4; no confident D gene assignment can be made. The sequencing input was PBMCs. Read as DNA, the sequence is TGTGCCAGCAGCGCCACCTTTAGAGGGAAGGGTGAAAAACTGTTTTTT. This translates into CASSATFRGKGEKLFF.